This T cell receptor (beta chain) was documented in a study of blood T cell repertoires in COVID-19. The V gene end was trimmed by 3 bases and the J gene end by 4 bases; junction bases not matched to a gene: 3. CDR1 MNHEY and CDR2 SMNVEV come from the germline V gene (reference sequence). This CDR3 is built from 14 residues. TCRdb's table, derived via immunoSEQ multiplex PCR, lists solely in-frame clones and lacks some. The table shows 150,000 to 200,000 clones, with 82% occurring only once. The receptor was isolated from a woman older than 75 with active or convalescent COVID-19. V is TRBV27 and J is TRBJ1-3; 7 bases are shared with TRBD1. The sample was peripheral blood. Written as DNA, the CDR3 is TGTGCCAGCAGTTTTAGGGGGCTCGGAAACACCATATATTTT. This translates into CASSFRGLGNTIYF.